This entry describes one T cell receptor (beta chain). Method: immunoSEQ multiplex PCR; TCRdb's copy keeps in-frame clones and lacks some. The sample carries about 53,000 clones, more than 70% recorded once. The record originates from a study of OX40 agonist ivuxolimab in advanced cancers. Study-level background: Subjects had a mean age of about 57 years, with a range of 23 to 79; just over 80% were male. Past anti-PD-1, anti-PD-L1 or anti-CTLA-4 therapy was accepted, and 40% had received some.

The CDR3 extends over 16 amino acids. V was pared by 4 bases and J by 1 base, with 16 bases between. From germline, CDR1 is MNHEY and CDR2 SVGAGI. This chain joins TRBV6-5 and TRBJ1-1; the D is unclear. This sample comprised CD4+ or CD8+ T cells sorted from blood, obtained in a trial of the OX40 agonist ivuxolimab. The TCR comes from an adult with an advanced solid tumor such as melanoma, head and neck, liver or kidney cancer. CDR3 bases: TGTGCCAGCAGTTTCCGGGTACAGCGGAAGAACACTGAAGCTTTCTTT. It is translated as CASSFRVQRKNTEAFF.